The next 30 T cell receptor beta chains were all read from a single sample in a study of shared clonotypes between healthy human individuals. CD45RO-negative CD8 cells positively selected for CCR7 made up the naive population, which excluded terminally differentiated effector memory CD45RA+ cells. Measured with immunoSEQ multiplex PCR; TCRdb has only the in-frame clones, and not every one. The sample lists roughly 770,000 clones; 90% to 98% were seen once. The sequenced material came from naive CD8+ T cells sorted from blood. These receptors originate from a man younger than 45 in good health.

The gene calls are TRBV12-5 and TRBJ2-7; D call uncertain. This CDR3 comprises 13 residues. The germline V gene has CDR1 LGHNT and CDR2 FRNRAP. The germline V and J ends were trimmed by 7 bases and 5 bases, with 15 bases remaining between them. CDR3 nucleotides: TGTGCTAGTGCCCTTTCACCGTTGGACGAGCAGTACTTC. Translation: CASALSPLDEQYF.

CDR3 sequence reads: CASSVNRRENTEAFF. The CDR3 nucleotides are TGTGCCAGCAGCGTAAACAGGCGGGAGAACACTGAAGCTTTCTTT. The chain uses TRBV9 and TRBJ1-1, with a weak D call TRBD1 (5 bases). The germline V gene encodes CDR1 SGDLS and CDR2 YYNGEE. Trimming pared 1 base from V and 1 base from J, leaving 11 bases between. This CDR3 comprises 15 residues.

The chain has TRBV27 and TRBJ2-5, with 7 bases identical to TRBD1. Germline V CDR1 and CDR2: MNHEY, SMNVEV (reference sequence). CDR3 length: 14 amino acids. J gave up 5 bases and V 5 bases, and 8 bases lay outside the gene matches. CDR3 residues: CASSPNRGGETQYF. CDR3 sequence (DNA): TGTGCCAGCAGTCCAAACAGGGGTGGGGAGACCCAGTACTTC.

The rearrangement links TRBV27 to TRBJ2-1; 14 bases are shared with TRBD2. Trimming cost V 5 bases and J 10 bases; bases outside gene matches: 10. Germline V gene lookup returns CDR1 MNHEY and CDR2 SMNVEV (reference sequence). The CDR3 spans 16 residues. CDR3 sequence reads: CASSLGLAGGFIEQFF. The CDR3 bases are TGTGCCAGCAGTCTCGGACTAGCGGGAGGTTTTATCGAGCAGTTCTTC.

The DNA for the CDR3 is TGTGCCAGCAGCTTAGCAGCGTACACTGAAGCTTTCTTT. Protein sequence: CASSLAAYTEAFF. The chain has TRBV7-6 and TRBJ1-1; D is undetermined. The CDR3 has 13 amino acids. V was clipped by 0 bases and J by 3 bases, with 5 bases between them. Germline-derived CDR1 and CDR2 are SGHVS and FNYEAQ. Full variable domain (outside the CDR3, taken from reference TRBV7-6 and TRBJ1-1): GAGVSQSPRYKVTKRGQDVALRCDPISGHVSLYWYRQALGQGPEFLTYFNYEAQQDKSGLPNDRFSAERPEGSISTLTIQRTEQRDSAMYRCASSLAAYTEAFFGQGTRLTVV.

The chain joins TRBV5-5 to TRBJ2-5, with D perhaps TRBD1 (6 bases). The CDR3 extends over 14 amino acids. V lost 4 bases and J 1 base, leaving 11 bases between the germline ends. Germline CDR1 reads SGHKS; CDR2 reads YYEKEE (reference sequence). CDR3 in amino acids: CASSRGTIQETQYF. The CDR3 DNA is TGTGCCAGCAGCCGAGGGACAATCCAAGAGACCCAGTACTTC.

The chain is built from TRBV5-5 and TRBJ2-1, with D possibly matching TRBD1 (5 bases). This CDR3 spans 15 amino acids. Germline CDR1 and CDR2: SGHKS and YYEKEE (reference sequence). Deletions cut 3 bases from V and 7 bases from J, with 17 bases between. The CDR3 loop is CASSYGRLGRNEQFF. The CDR3 DNA reads as TGTGCCAGCAGCTACGGACGCTTGGGGCGAAATGAGCAGTTCTTC.

V and J are TRBV27 and TRBJ2-3; 9 bases map to TRBD2. J gave up 5 bases and V 5 bases, and 14 bases lay outside the gene matches. Germline V gene data show CDR1 as MNHEY and CDR2 as SMNVEV (reference sequence). This CDR3 spans 17 amino acids. CDR3 DNA: TGTGCCAGCAGTGTCCTCACTTCCGGGACTAGCCTAGATACGCAGTATTTT. This gives the protein CASSVLTSGTSLDTQYF.

A note on this clone: Other DNA sequences of this sample code for an identical CDR3. The chain has TRBV11-2 and TRBJ2-5; D is uncertain. The V gene's germline CDR1 is SGHAT and CDR2 FQNNGV. V was cut by 1 base and J by 5 bases, with 2 bases left in between. The CDR3 spans 11 residues. The CDR3 DNA is TGTGCCAGCAGCTTAGGGGAGACCCAGTACTTC. Its translation: CASSLGETQYF.

The CDR3 nucleotides read TGTGCCAGCAAGGGGCGATTCTACGAGCAGTACTTC. This encodes CASKGRFYEQYF. This chain connects TRBV2 to TRBJ2-7; weak D call: TRBD1 (5 bases). Germline assignment: CDR1 SNHLY and CDR2 FYNNEI. The V and J ends lost 7 bases and 3 bases respectively, with 10 bases between them. The CDR3 covers 12 residues.

The chain has TRBV20-1 and TRBJ2-2, with D hard to call. V lost 4 bases and J 7 bases, leaving 7 bases between the germline ends. Germline V lookup: CDR1 DFQATT, CDR2 SNEGSKA (reference sequence). The CDR3 has 11 residues. DNA for the CDR3: TGCAGTGCTATTGGGGACGGGGAGCTGTTTTTT. Translation: CSAIGDGELFF.

This clone was recorded once. The chain has TRBV7-6 and TRBJ2-1; D is unclear. V shed 2 bases and J shed 8 bases, with 10 bases lying between them. The CDR3 runs to 13 residues. The V gene's germline CDR1 is SGHVS and CDR2 FNYEAQ. The CDR3 DNA follows: TGTGCCAGCAGCTTAATGCGTGGGGATGAGCAGTTCTTC. This encodes CASSLMRGDEQFF.

This clone appeared once. This chain connects TRBV7-6 to TRBJ2-7; TRBD2 is a possible D gene (6 bases). V lost 5 bases to trimming and J lost 7 bases, with 12 bases between them. From germline, CDR1 is SGHVS and CDR2 FNYEAQ. The CDR3 consists of 12 residues. The CDR3 nucleotides read TGTGCCAGCAGCAGAGGGGCGGGGGAGCAGTACTTC. This encodes CASSRGAGEQYF.

The chain couples TRBV5-5 to TRBJ2-7; maybe TRBD1 (6 bases). This CDR3 region has 18 residues. Trimming removed 9 bases from V and 7 bases from J, with 35 bases in between. Germline V lookup: CDR1 SGHKS, CDR2 YYEKEE (reference sequence). The CDR3 bases are TGTGCCACCCATCCCCTGGCGCCGGGACACTCCCCCCATTTTGAGCAGTACTTC. Encoded protein: CATHPLAPGHSPHFEQYF.

The genes are TRBV6-5 and TRBJ2-7, with D perhaps TRBD1 (5 bases). CDR3 size: 13 residues. Germline CDR1 and CDR2: MNHEY and SVGAGI. Trimming removed 4 bases at V and 0 bases at J, with 7 bases between. Here the CDR3 reads CASSLQGSYEQYF. The DNA of the CDR3 is TGTGCCAGCAGTTTGCAGGGCTCCTACGAGCAGTACTTC.

Comment on this clone: Other DNA sequences in this sample translate to the same CDR3. The genes are TRBV14 and TRBJ2-7; the D is unclear. The germline gives CDR1 SGHDN, CDR2 FVKESK. Trimming pared 3 bases from V and 3 bases from J, leaving 6 bases between. This CDR3 has 12 residues. The CDR3 nucleotides are TGTGCCAGCAGCCAGGGCCTCTACGAGCAGTACTTC. It codes for CASSQGLYEQYF.

The V and J genes are TRBV6-6 and TRBJ2-7; the D call may be TRBD1 or TRBD2 (5 bases each). V lost 4 bases and J lost 3, with 10 bases in between. Looked up from germline, CDR1 is MNHNY and CDR2 is SVGAGI (reference sequence). This CDR3 is built from 13 residues. As DNA, the CDR3 is TGTGCCAGCAGTTCCAGGGCGGGCTACGAGCAGTACTTC. As protein: CASSSRAGYEQYF.

A remark on this clone: Distinct nucleotide sequences in the sample also encode this CDR3. The rearrangement joins TRBV19 to TRBJ2-7; D is ambiguous. The CDR3 is 12 amino acids. Trimming stripped 4 bases from V and 2 bases from J, with 6 bases between. The germline gives CDR1 LNHDA, CDR2 SQIVND (reference sequence). CDR3 protein: CASSSDTYEQYF. CDR3 nucleotide sequence: TGTGCCAGTAGTAGCGACACCTACGAGCAGTACTTC.

The J gene is TRBJ2-2, the V gene TRBV14; D is perhaps TRBD2 (5 bases). This CDR3 region has 15 residues. Trimming stripped 2 bases from V and 5 bases from J, with 12 bases between. Per germline, CDR1 SGHDN and CDR2 FVKESK. The CDR3 sequence: CASSQWGSVTGELFF. Written as DNA, the CDR3 is TGTGCCAGCAGCCAATGGGGTAGCGTGACCGGGGAGCTGTTTTTT.

This chain uses TRBV10-3 with TRBJ2-1, with D maybe TRBD1 (6 bases). CDR1 is ENHRY and CDR2 is SYGVKD in the germline V gene. This CDR3 is 16 amino acids long. V lost 6 bases, J lost 1 base, and 16 bases lay in between. The CDR3 nucleotides are TGTGCCATCAGCGAAGAACCGCAGGGGTCCTACAATGAGCAGTTCTTC. Amino acids: CAISEEPQGSYNEQFF.

The V gene is TRBV27, the J gene TRBJ1-1; D gene unclear. The CDR3 has 14 residues. V was cut by 7 bases and J by 0 bases, with 12 bases left in between. From germline, CDR1 is MNHEY and CDR2 SMNVEV (reference sequence). The DNA for the CDR3 is TGTGCCAGCAATCCCGGTGGGATGAACACTGAAGCTTTCTTT. This gives the protein CASNPGGMNTEAFF.

J is TRBJ2-5 and V is TRBV29-1, with TRBD1 matching 9 bases. The germline V gene encodes CDR1 SQVTM and CDR2 ANQGSEA. The CDR3 runs 13 residues. V trimming: 7 bases; J trimming: 5 bases; junction bases outside the gene matches: 8. In DNA form, the CDR3 reads TGCAGCGCTTGGACAGGGGAGGCGGAGACCCAGTACTTC. Translation gives CSAWTGEAETQYF.

The chain couples TRBV6-1 to TRBJ1-2, with D unclear. The CDR3 is 13 residues long. With 5 bases removed from V and 6 bases from J, the gap between germline ends came to 13 bases. Germline CDR1 MNHNS, CDR2 SASEGT. CDR3 DNA: TGTGCCAGCAGTCCCACCCCGGTAGATGGCTACACCTTC. Translated, it gives CASSPTPVDGYTF.

The V and J genes are TRBV2 and TRBJ2-5; D is unclear. CDR3 length: 12 residues. Per germline, CDR1 SNHLY and CDR2 FYNNEI. The CDR3, as DNA: TGTGTCTCCACGGGCAGACAAGAGACCCAGTACTTC. Protein product: CVSTGRQETQYF.

V usage is TRBV27 and J usage is TRBJ2-7; 7 nucleotides align to TRBD1. The junction had 3 bases not matched to a gene; V was cut back by 3 bases and J by 7 bases. This CDR3 region has 12 residues. CDR1 is MNHEY and CDR2 is SMNVEV in the germline V gene (reference sequence). In DNA form, the CDR3 reads TGTGCCAGCAGTTTGACAGGGCGGGAGCAGTACTTC. It encodes CASSLTGREQYF.

This chain links TRBV28 with TRBJ1-5; D is unclear. The CDR3 is 12 residues long. The germline gives CDR1 MDHEN, CDR2 SYDVKM. The V end lost 5 bases, the J end lost 4 bases, and 6 bases lay between the germline ends. The CDR3 nucleotides are TGTGCCAGCAGTATTAATAATCAGCCCCAGCATTTT. This sequence encodes CASSINNQPQHF.

The chain joins TRBV19 to TRBJ2-1; a weak D match, TRBD2 (6 bases). CDR1 is LNHDA, CDR2 SQIVND, per germline (reference sequence). Trimming shortened V by 5 bases and J by 2 bases, and 13 bases separated the two germline ends. The CDR3 consists of 15 residues. CDR3 sequence (DNA): TGTGCCAGTAGTTCTACGGGAGAGACCTACAATGAGCAGTTCTTC. Residues: CASSSTGETYNEQFF. Based on the CDR3 plus reference TRBV19 and TRBJ2-1, the full variable domain is DGGITQSPKYLFRKEGQNVTLSCEQNLNHDAMYWYRQDPGQGLRLIYYSQIVNDFQKGDIAEGYSVSREKKESFPLTVTSAQKNPTAFYLCASSSTGETYNEQFFGPGTRLTVL.

This chain links TRBV7-2 with TRBJ2-3, with TRBD2 identical over 11 bases. Germline CDR1 is SGHTA and CDR2 is FQGNSA. Germline trimming cut 2 bases from V and 1 base from J; bases unmatched to any gene: 5. CDR3 length: 17 amino acids. In DNA, the CDR3 is TGTGCCAGCAGCTTACTAGCGGGAGGATTCGGCACAGATACGCAGTATTTT. Encoded protein: CASSLLAGGFGTDTQYF.

The chain joins TRBV25-1 to TRBJ1-3, with D possibly matching TRBD1 (5 bases). This CDR3 is 13 amino acids long. Germline values: CDR1 MGHDK, CDR2 SYGVNS. V was shortened by 6 bases and J by 3 bases, with 9 bases between the two germline ends. The CDR3 here is CASRPGSGNTIYF. CDR3 nucleotides: TGTGCCAGCAGGCCAGGGAGTGGAAACACCATATATTTT. The full variable domain, with the rest looked up from reference TRBV25-1 and TRBJ1-3, is EADIYQTPRYLVIGTGKKITLECSQTMGHDKMYWYQQDPGMELHLIHYSYGVNSTEKGDLSSESTVSRIRTEHFPLTLESARPSHTSQYLCASRPGSGNTIYFGEGSWLTVV.

The rearrangement links TRBV2 to TRBJ1-2; possible D gene TRBD1, 6 bases. CDR1 and CDR2 from the germline V gene are SNHLY and FYNNEI. V lost 7 bases and J lost 4, with 7 bases in between. The CDR3 length is 11 residues. CDR3 nucleotides: TGTGCCAGCAAGGACAGCTATGGCTACACCTTC. Encoded protein: CASKDSYGYTF.